This TCR beta chain was observed in a study of shared clonotypes between healthy human individuals. Study-wide findings and caveats: Clonotypes which were not shared had lower generation probabilities than clonotypes that all four donors shared.

As defined, naive CD8 cells were CD45RO-negative and positively selected for CCR7, with terminally differentiated effector memory CD45RA+ cells excluded. Note on this clone: Antigen unknown.

Assay execution proceeded at the deep level. Splitting of each subset's genomic DNA was done evenly across several immunoSEQ plates. In the sorted-subset replicate PCRs, 200 ng DNA, around 32,000 T cell genomes, was used. Data came from immunoSEQ multiplex PCR; TCRdb stores just in-frame clones and leaves some out. The repertoire includes some 2 million clones, about 95% of them detected once, and more than 0.95% sits in the top ten. Sequencing input: naive CD8+ T cells sorted from blood. The clonotype was recovered from a man between 18 and 35 years old in good health.

CDR3 in amino acids: CASSPQGGGDYEQYF. The CDR3 DNA follows: TGCGCCAGCAGCCCTCAGGGCGGGGGGGATTACGAGCAGTACTTC. V usage is TRBV4-3 and J usage is TRBJ2-7; TRBD2 agrees at 9 bases. Looked up from germline, CDR1 is LGHNA and CDR2 is YSLEER. The CDR3 is 15 amino acids. With 4 bases clipped from V and 4 bases from J, the junction kept 8 bases outside the gene matches.